What follows are 6 T cell receptor beta chains derived from one specimen sequenced in a study of shared clonotypes between healthy human individuals. TCRdb's table, derived via immunoSEQ multiplex PCR, lists solely in-frame clones and lacks some. The sample lists under 1,900,000 clones, about 98.5% occurring once. Sequencing was carried out using naive CD4+ T cells sorted from blood. Documented subset: CD45RA+ positively selected. Every receptor here comes from a man aged 25-40 years in good health.

The V call is TRBV11-3, the J call TRBJ2-1; D may correspond to TRBD1 or TRBD2 (6 bases each). The CDR3 loop spans 13 amino acids. The V gene's germline CDR1 is SGHNT and CDR2 YENEEA. Trimming shortened V by 5 bases and J by 6 bases, and 11 bases separated the two germline ends. CDR3 DNA: TGTGCCAGCAGCCCGCGGGACACCAATGAGCAGTTCTTC. Translated: CASSPRDTNEQFF.

This clone appeared a single time. The chain couples TRBV5-4 to TRBJ2-5; D not resolved. V was cut by 0 bases and J by 2 bases, with 11 bases left in between. Per the germline V gene, CDR1 is SGHNT and CDR2 is YYREEE (reference sequence). CDR3 length: 15 amino acids. The CDR3 region has the DNA TGTGCCAGCAGCTTGGGGAGCATCGGGCAAGAGACCCAGTACTTC. Its protein product is CASSLGSIGQETQYF.

CDR3 sequence reads: CASSSSGTSADTQYF. The CDR3 bases are TGTGCCAGCAGCTCTTCCGGGACTAGCGCAGATACGCAGTATTTT. The chain has TRBV7-2 and TRBJ2-3; 10 positions match TRBD2. Germline CDR1 reads SGHTA; CDR2 reads FQGNSA. This CDR3 has 15 residues. The V segment lost 4 bases and the J segment 4 bases; nucleotides outside the gene matches: 5.

This chain links TRBV28 with TRBJ2-5; 12 bases fit TRBD2. Trimming cost V 8 bases and J 7 bases; bases outside gene matches: 5. Germline CDR1 reads MDHEN; CDR2 reads SYDVKM. The CDR3 length is 13 residues. The CDR3 DNA reads as TGTGCCAGCCGGACTAGCGGGATAGGGACCCAGTACTTC. Protein product: CASRTSGIGTQYF.

This chain links TRBV5-6 with TRBJ2-3; 8 bases are a match to TRBD2. Germline assignment: CDR1 SGHDT and CDR2 YYEEEE. The J segment lost 4 bases and the V segment lost 2 bases, leaving 12 bases of the junction unmatched. CDR3 length: 17 residues. The CDR3 nucleotides are TGTGCCAGCAGCTTTAGCGGGGTCGGGTTTTCGGCAGATACGCAGTATTTT. Protein sequence: CASSFSGVGFSADTQYF.

This clone has just one count. The chain employs TRBV6-6 and TRBJ2-7, with 13 bases lining up with TRBD2. This CDR3 has 15 amino acids. Germline V gene data show CDR1 as MNHNY and CDR2 as SVGAGI (reference sequence). Germline trimming cut 6 bases from V and 2 bases from J; bases unmatched to any gene: 4. The CDR3 DNA is TGTGCCAGCAGAACGACTAGCGGGGGGCCCTACGAGCAGTACTTC. It is translated as CASRTTSGGPYEQYF.